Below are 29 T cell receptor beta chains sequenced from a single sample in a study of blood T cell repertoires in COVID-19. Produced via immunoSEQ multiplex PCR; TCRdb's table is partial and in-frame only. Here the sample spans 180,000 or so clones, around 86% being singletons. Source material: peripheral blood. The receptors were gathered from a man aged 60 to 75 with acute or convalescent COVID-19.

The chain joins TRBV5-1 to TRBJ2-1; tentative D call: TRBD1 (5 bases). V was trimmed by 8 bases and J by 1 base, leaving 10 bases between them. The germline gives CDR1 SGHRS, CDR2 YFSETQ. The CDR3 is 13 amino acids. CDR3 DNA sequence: TGCGCCAGTAAAGGGGCGTCCTACAATGAGCAGTTCTTC. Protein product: CASKGASYNEQFF.

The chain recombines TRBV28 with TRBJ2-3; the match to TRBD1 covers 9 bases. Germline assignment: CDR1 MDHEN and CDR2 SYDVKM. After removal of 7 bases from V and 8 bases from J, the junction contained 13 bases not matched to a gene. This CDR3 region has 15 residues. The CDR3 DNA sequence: TGTGCCAGCACTTACCGGGACAGGGCGCTATCTACGCAGTATTTT. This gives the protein CASTYRDRALSTQYF.

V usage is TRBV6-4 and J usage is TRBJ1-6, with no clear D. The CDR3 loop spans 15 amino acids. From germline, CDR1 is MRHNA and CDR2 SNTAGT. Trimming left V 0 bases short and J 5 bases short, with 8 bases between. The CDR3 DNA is TGTGCCAGCAGTGACTCCCCGGGGAATAATTCACCCCTCCACTTT. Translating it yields CASSDSPGNNSPLHF.

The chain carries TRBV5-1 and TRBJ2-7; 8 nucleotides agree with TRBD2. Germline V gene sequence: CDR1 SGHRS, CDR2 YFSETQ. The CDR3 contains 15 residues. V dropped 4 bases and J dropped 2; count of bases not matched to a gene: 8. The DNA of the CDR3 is TGCGCCAGCAGCCCCGAGACTAGCGTTGCCTACGAGCAGTACTTC. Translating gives CASSPETSVAYEQYF. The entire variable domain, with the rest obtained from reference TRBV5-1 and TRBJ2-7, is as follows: KAGVTQTPRYLIKTRGQQVTLSCSPISGHRSVSWYQQTPGQGLQFLFEYFSETQRNKGNFPGRFSGRQFSNSRSEMNVSTLELGDSALYLCASSPETSVAYEQYFGPGTRLTVT.

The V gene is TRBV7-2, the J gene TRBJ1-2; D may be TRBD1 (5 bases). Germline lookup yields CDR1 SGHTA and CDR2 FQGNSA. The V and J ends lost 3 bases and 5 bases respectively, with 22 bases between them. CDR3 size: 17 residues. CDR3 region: CASSFTSGTGVEYGYTF. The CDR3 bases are TGTGCCAGCAGCTTCACCTCCGGGACGGGGGTGGAGTATGGCTACACCTTC.

DNA for the CDR3: TGTGCCAGCAGCTTTTTGGGGGAAAGGGGGTACGAGCAGTACTTC. Its protein product is CASSFLGERGYEQYF. The chain uses TRBV27 and TRBJ2-7, with a weak D call TRBD1 (6 bases). CDR1 and CDR2 (germline): MNHEY, SMNVEV (reference sequence). Trimming removed 6 bases at V and 4 bases at J, with 19 bases between. The CDR3 has 15 residues.

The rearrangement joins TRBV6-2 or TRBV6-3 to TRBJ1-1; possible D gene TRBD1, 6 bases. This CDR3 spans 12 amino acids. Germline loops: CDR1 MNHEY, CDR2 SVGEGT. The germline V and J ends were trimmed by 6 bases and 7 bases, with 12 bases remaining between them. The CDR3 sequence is CASSLRGNEAFF. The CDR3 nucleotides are TGTGCCAGCAGCCTCAGGGGTAATGAAGCTTTCTTT.

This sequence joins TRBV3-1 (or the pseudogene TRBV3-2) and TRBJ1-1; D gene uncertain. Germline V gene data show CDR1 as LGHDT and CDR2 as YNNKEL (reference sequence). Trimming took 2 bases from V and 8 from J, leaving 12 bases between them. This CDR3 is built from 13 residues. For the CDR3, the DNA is TGTGCCAGCAGCCAATCGCCCCGCGGGGAAGCTTTCTTT. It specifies CASSQSPRGEAFF.

The CDR3 region is CASSYRQNYGYTF. CDR3 sequence (DNA): TGTGCCAGCAGTTACCGCCAGAACTATGGCTACACCTTC. The chain employs TRBV6-5 and TRBJ1-2; D is ambiguous. V lost 2 bases and J 2 bases, leaving 6 bases between the germline ends. This CDR3 comprises 13 residues. Per the germline V gene, CDR1 is MNHEY and CDR2 is SVGAGI.

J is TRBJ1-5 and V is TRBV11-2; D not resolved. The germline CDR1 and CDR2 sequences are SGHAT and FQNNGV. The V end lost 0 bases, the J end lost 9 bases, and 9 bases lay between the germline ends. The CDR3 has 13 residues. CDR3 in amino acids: CASSLDPTRPQHF. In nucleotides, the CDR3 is TGTGCCAGCAGCTTAGATCCGACACGGCCCCAGCATTTT.

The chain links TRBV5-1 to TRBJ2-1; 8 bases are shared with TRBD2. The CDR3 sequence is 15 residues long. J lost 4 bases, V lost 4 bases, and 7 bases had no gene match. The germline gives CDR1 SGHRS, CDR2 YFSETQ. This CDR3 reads CASSPVASGYNEQFF. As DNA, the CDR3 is TGCGCCAGCAGCCCGGTCGCTAGCGGGTACAATGAGCAGTTCTTC.

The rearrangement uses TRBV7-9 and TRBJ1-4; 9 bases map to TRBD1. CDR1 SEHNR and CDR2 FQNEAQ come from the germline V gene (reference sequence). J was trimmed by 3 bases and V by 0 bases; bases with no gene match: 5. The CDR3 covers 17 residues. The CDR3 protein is CASSLATGGAANEKLFF. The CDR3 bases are TGTGCCAGCAGCTTAGCAACAGGGGGCGCGGCTAATGAAAAACTGTTTTTT.

As DNA, the CDR3 is TGTGCCAGCAGTTTGGACCGGACAGGGCAACGCTCCTACAATGAGCAGTTCTTC. This encodes CASSLDRTGQRSYNEQFF. V and J are TRBV28 and TRBJ2-1; 8 bases map to TRBD1. Germline V CDR1 and CDR2: MDHEN, SYDVKM. Unmatched junction bases numbered 10, after V lost 3 bases and J lost 0 bases. The CDR3 spans 18 residues. Variable domain in full (rest from reference TRBV28 and TRBJ2-1): DVKVTQSSRYLVKRTGEKVFLECVQDMDHENMFWYRQDPGLGLRLIYFSYDVKMKEKGDIPEGYSVSREKKERFSLILESASTNQTSMYLCASSLDRTGQRSYNEQFFGPGTRLTVL.

CDR3 bases: TGTGCCAGCTCATATTCCAGGACCTACAATGAGCAGTTCTTC. Residues: CASSYSRTYNEQFF. The genes are TRBV18 and TRBJ2-1; D unclear. With 5 bases removed from V and 2 bases from J, the gap between germline ends came to 10 bases. Germline V gives CDR1 KGHSH, CDR2 LQKENI. CDR3 size: 14 residues.

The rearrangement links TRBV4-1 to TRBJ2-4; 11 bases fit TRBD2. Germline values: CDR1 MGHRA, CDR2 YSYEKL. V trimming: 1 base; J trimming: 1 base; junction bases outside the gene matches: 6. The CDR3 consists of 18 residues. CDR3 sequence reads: CASSQVGSSGRAKNIQYF. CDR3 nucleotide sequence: TGCGCCAGCAGCCAAGTGGGGTCTAGCGGGAGGGCCAAAAACATTCAGTACTTC.

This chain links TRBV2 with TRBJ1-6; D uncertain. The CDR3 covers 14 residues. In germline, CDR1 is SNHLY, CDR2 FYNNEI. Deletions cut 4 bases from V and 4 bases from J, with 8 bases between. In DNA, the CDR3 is TGTGCCAGCAGTGGGAGGAGTTATAATTCACCCCTCCACTTT. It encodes CASSGRSYNSPLHF.

CDR3 sequence (DNA): TGCGCCAGCAGCCGTGGGGGGACTAGCGGATATAATGAGCAGTTCTTC. Its protein is CASSRGGTSGYNEQFF. The genes are TRBV5-1 and TRBJ2-1; TRBD2 aligns across 11 bases. The CDR3 is made up of 16 amino acids. The junction had 10 bases not matched to a gene; V was cut back by 4 bases and J by 7 bases. The germline gives CDR1 SGHRS, CDR2 YFSETQ.

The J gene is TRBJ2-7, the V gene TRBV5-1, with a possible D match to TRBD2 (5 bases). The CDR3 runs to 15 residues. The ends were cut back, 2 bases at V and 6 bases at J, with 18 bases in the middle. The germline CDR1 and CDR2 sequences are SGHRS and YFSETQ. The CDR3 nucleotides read TGCGCCAGCAGCTTCGAGGGCGGGTGGCGACCCGAGCAGTACTTC. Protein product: CASSFEGGWRPEQYF.

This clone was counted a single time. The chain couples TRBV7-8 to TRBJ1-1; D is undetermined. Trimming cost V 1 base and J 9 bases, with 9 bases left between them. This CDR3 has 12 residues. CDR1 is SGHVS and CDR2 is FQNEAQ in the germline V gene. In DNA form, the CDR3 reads TGTGCCAGCAGCTTAGGCGGCCCCCAAGCTTTCTTT. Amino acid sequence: CASSLGGPQAFF. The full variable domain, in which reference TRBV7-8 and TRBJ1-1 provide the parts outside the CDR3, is GAGVSQSPRYKVAKRGQDVALRCDPISGHVSLFWYQQALGQGPEFLTYFQNEAQLDKSGLPSDRFFAERPEGSVSTLKIQRTQQEDSAVYLCASSLGGPQAFFGQGTRLTVV.

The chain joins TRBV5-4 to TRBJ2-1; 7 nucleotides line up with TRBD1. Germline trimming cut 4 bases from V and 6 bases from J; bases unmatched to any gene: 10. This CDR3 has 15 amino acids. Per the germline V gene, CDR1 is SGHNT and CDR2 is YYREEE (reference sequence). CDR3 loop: CASSRRQGEVNEQFF. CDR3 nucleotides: TGTGCCAGCAGCCGCCGACAGGGAGAAGTCAATGAGCAGTTCTTC.

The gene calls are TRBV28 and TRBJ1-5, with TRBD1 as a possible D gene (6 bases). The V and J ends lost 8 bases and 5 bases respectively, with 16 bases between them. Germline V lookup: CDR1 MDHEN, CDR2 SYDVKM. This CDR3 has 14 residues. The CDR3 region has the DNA TGTGCCAGCGGCGAACAGGGATCTTATCAGCCCCAGCATTTT. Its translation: CASGEQGSYQPQHF. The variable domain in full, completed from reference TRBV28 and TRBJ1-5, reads DVKVTQSSRYLVKRTGEKVFLECVQDMDHENMFWYRQDPGLGLRLIYFSYDVKMKEKGDIPEGYSVSREKKERFSLILESASTNQTSMYLCASGEQGSYQPQHFGDGTRLSIL.

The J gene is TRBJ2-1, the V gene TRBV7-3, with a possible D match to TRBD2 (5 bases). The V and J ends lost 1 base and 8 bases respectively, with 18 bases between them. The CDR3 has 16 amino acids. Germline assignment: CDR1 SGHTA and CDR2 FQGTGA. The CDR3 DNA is TGTGCCAGCAGCTTAAGCTTGTCCCTCGGGGTCGATGAGCAGTTCTTC. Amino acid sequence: CASSLSLSLGVDEQFF.

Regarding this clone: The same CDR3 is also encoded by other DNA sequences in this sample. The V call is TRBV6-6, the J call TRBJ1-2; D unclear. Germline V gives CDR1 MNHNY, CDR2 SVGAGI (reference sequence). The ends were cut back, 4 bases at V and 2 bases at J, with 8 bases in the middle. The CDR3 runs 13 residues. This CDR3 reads CASSSTGNYGYTF. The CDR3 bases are TGTGCCAGCAGTTCCACGGGGAACTATGGCTACACCTTC.

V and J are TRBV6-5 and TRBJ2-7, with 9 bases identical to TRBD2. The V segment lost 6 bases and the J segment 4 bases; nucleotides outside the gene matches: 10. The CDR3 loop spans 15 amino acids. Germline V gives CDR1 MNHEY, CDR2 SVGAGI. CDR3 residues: CASSLIAGDSYEQYF. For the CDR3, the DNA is TGTGCCAGCAGCCTTATAGCGGGAGACTCATACGAGCAGTACTTC.

The CDR3: CASSSPGQLQFF. In DNA, the CDR3 is TGTGCCAGCAGTTCACCCGGACAGCTACAGTTCTTC. The genes are TRBV28 and TRBJ2-1; a weak D match, TRBD1 (6 bases). The CDR3 is made up of 12 amino acids. The germline V gene has CDR1 MDHEN and CDR2 SYDVKM. V lost 4 bases, J lost 13 bases, and 14 bases lay in between.

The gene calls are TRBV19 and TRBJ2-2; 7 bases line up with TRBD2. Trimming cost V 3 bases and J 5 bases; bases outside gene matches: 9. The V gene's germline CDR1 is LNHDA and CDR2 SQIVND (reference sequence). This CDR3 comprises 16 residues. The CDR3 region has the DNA TGTGCCAGTAGTATGTTCTTAGGCGGGGGAACCGGGGAGCTGTTTTTT. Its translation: CASSMFLGGGTGELFF. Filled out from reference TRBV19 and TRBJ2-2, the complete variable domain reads DGGITQSPKYLFRKEGQNVTLSCEQNLNHDAMYWYRQDPGQGLRLIYYSQIVNDFQKGDIAEGYSVSREKKESFPLTVTSAQKNPTAFYLCASSMFLGGGTGELFFGEGSRLTVL.

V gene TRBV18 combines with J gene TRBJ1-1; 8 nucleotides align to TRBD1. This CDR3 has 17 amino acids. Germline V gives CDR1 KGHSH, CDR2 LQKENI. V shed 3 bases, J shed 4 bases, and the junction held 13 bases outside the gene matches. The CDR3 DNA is TGTGCCAGCTCACCCTATAATCCGACAGGGGATAGCACTGAAGCTTTCTTT. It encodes CASSPYNPTGDSTEAFF. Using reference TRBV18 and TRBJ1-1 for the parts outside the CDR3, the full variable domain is NAGVMQNPRHLVRRRGQEARLRCSPMKGHSHVYWYRQLPEEGLKFMVYLQKENIIDESGMPKERFSAEFPKEGPSILRIQQVVRGDSAAYFCASSPYNPTGDSTEAFFGQGTRLTVV.

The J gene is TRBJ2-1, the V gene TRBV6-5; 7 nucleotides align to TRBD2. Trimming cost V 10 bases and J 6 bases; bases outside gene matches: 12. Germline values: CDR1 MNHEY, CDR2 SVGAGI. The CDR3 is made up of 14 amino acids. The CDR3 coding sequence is TGTGCCACCCGGCTCGGGACTATGGGCAATGAGCAGTTCTTC. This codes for CATRLGTMGNEQFF.

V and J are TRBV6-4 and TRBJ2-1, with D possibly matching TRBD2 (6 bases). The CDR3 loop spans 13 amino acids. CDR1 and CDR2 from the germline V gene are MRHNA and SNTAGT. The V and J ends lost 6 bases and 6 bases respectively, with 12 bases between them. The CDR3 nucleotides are TGTGCCAGCAGCGGGAGTCACTCCAATGAGCAGTTCTTC. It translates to CASSGSHSNEQFF.